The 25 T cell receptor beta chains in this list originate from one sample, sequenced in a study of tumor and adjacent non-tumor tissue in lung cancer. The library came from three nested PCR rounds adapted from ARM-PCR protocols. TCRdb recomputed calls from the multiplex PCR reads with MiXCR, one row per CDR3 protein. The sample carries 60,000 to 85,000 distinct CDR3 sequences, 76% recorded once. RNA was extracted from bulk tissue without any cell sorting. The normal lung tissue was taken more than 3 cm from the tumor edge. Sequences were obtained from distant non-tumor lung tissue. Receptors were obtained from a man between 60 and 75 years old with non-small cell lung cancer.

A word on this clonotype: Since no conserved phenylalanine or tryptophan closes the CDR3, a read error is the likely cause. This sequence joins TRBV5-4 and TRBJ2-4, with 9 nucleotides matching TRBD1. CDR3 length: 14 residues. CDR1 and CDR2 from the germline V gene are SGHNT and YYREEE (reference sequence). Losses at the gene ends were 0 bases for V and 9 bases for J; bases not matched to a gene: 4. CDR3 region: CASSLAGTGRIQYL. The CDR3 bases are TGTGCCAGCAGCTTGGCCGGGACAGGGCGCATTCAGTACCTC.

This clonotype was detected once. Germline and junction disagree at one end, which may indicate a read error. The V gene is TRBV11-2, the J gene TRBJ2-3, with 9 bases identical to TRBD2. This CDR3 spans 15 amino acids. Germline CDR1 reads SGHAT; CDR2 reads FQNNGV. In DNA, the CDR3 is TGTGCCAGAAGCTCAAAAGCGGGAGGAGGAGATACGCAGTATTTT. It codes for CARSSKAGGGDTQYF.

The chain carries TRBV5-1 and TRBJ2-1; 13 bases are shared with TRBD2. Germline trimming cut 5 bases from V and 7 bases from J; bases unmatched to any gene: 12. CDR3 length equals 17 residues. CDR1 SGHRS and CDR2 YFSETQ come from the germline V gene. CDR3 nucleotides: TGCGCCAGCAGGAAAATTTGGACTAGCGGGAGTTGGAATGAGCAGTTCTTC. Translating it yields CASRKIWTSGSWNEQFF.

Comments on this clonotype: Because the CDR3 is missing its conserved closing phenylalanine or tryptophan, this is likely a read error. The CDR3 loop reads CTGRDTLTQYL. The DNA for the CDR3 is TGTACCGGCAGAGACACTTTGACCCAGTACCTC. The chain employs TRBV6-5 and TRBJ2-5; D unclear. The CDR3 is made up of 11 amino acids. The germline gives CDR1 MNHEY, CDR2 SVGAGI.

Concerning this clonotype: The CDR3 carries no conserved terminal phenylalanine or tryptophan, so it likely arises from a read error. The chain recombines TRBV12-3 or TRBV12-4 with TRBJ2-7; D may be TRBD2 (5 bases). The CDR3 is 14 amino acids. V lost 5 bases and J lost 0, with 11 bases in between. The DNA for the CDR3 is TGTGCCAGCAGTCTTCATGGGAGCTCCTACGAGCAGTACTTA. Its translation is CASSLHGSSYEQYL.

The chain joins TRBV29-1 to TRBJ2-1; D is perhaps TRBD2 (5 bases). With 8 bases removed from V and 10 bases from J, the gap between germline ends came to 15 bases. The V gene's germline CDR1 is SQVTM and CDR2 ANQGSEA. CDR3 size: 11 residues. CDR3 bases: TGCAGCCTTGGAGACACGGGGGAGCAGTTCTTC. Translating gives CSLGDTGEQFF.

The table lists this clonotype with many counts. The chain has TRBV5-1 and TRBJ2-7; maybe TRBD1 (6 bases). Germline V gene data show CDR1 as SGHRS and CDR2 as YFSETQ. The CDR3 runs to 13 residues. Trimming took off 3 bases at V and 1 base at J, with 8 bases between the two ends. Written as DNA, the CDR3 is TGCGCCAGCAGCTGGGACAAGTCCTACGAGCAGTACTTC. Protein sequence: CASSWDKSYEQYF.

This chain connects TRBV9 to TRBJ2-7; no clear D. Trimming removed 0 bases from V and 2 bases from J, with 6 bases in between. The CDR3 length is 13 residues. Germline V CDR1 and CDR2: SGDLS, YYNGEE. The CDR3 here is CASSVDPAYEQYF. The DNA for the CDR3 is TGTGCCAGCAGCGTAGACCCGGCCTACGAGCAGTACTTC.

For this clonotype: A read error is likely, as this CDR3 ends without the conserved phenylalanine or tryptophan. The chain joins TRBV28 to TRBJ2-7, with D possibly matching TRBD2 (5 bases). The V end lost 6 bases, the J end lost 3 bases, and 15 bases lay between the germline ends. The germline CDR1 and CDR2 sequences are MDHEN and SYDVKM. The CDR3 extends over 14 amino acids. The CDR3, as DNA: TGTGCCAGCAGCCAAAGCGGATCAGTCTACGAGCAGTACATC. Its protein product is CASSQSGSVYEQYI.

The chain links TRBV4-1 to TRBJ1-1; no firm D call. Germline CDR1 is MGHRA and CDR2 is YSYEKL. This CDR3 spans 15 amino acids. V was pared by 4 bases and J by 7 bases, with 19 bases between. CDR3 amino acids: CASSLRAYWGIEAFF. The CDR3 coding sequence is TGCGCCAGCAGCCTAAGGGCCTACTGGGGAATTGAAGCTTTCTTT.

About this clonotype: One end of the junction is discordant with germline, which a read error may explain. CDR3 amino acids: CTISESSALAETQYF. In DNA form, the CDR3 reads TGTACCATCAGTGAGTCGAGTGCACTAGCAGAGACCCAGTACTTC. V is TRBV10-3 and J is TRBJ2-5, with D possibly TRBD2 on 6 matching bases. CDR3 length equals 15 residues. Germline loops: CDR1 ENHRY, CDR2 SYGVKD.

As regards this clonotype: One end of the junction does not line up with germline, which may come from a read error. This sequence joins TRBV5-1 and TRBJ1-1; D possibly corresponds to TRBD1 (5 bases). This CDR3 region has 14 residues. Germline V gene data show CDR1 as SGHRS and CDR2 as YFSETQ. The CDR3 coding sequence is TGTGCCAGCAGCTTGGCGTCAGGGAGCACTGAAGCTTTCTTT. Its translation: CASSLASGSTEAFF.

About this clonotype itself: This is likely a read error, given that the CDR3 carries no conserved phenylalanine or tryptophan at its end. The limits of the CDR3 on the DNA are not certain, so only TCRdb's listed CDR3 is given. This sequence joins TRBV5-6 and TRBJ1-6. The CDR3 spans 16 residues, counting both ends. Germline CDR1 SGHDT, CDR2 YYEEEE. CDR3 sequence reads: CASSLRDSSYNSPPHI.

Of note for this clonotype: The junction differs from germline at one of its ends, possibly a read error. DNA of the CDR3: TGTCCCAGCAGCTTAGATGGGGGAGGGCGGTACGAGCCGTACTTC. It codes for CPSSLDGGGRYEPYF. This chain uses TRBV11-2 with TRBJ2-7, with TRBD2 matching over 7 bases. This CDR3 is built from 15 residues. The germline gives CDR1 SGHAT, CDR2 FQNNGV.

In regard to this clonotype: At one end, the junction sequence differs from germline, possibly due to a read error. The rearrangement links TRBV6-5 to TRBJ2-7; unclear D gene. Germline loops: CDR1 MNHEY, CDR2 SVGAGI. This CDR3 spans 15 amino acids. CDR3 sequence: CASSYSRRQTAEQYF. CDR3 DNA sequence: TGTGCTAGCAGTTACTCGAGGCGGCAGACGGCCGAGCAATACTTC.

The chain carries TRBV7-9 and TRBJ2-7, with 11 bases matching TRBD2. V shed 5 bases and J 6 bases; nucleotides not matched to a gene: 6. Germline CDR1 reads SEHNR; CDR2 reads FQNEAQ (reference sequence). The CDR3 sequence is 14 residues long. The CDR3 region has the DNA TGTGCCAGCAGCCCTAGCGGGAGGCGTGGCGAGCAGTACGTC. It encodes CASSPSGRRGEQYV.

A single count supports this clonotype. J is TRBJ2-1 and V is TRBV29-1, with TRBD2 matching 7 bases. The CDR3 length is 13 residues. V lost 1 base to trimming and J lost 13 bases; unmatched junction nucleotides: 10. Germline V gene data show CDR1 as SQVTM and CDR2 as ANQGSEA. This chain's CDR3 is CSVEVAGYIEQFF. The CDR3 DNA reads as TGCAGCGTTGAAGTAGCGGGCTACATTGAACAGTTCTTC.

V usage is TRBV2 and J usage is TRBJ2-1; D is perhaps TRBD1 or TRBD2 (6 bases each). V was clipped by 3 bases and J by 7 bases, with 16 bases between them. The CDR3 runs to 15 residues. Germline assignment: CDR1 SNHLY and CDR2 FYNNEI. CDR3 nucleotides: TGTGCCAGCAGTGACTCGACAGAGGGGGGAAATGAGCAGTTCTTC. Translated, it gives CASSDSTEGGNEQFF.

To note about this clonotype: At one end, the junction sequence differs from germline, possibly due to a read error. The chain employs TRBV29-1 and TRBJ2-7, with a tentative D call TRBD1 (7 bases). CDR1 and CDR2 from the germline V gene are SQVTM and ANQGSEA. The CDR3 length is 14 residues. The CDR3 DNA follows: TGCAGCGCTCAGGGGGGCAGGAGTGGGTACGAGCAGTGCTTC. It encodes CSAQGGRSGYEQCF.

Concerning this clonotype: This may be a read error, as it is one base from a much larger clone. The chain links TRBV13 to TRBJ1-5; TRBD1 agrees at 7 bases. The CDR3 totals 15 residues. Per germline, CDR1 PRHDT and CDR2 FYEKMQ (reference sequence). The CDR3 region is CAISLGRGSNQPQHF. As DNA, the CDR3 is TGTGCCATCAGCTTGGGCAGGGGGTCCAATCAGCCCCAGCATTTT.

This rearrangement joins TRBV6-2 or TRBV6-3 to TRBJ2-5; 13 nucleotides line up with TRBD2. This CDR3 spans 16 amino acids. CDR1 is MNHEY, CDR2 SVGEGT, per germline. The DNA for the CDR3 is TGTATCAGCAGTCGGACTAGCGGGGGCTCCCAAGAGACCCAGTACTTC. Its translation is CISSRTSGGSQETQYF.

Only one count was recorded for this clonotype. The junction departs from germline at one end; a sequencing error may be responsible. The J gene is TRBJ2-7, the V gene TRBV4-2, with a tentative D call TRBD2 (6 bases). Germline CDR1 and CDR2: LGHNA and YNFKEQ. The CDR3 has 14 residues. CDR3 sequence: CASSYQVGRNEQYF. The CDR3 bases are TGTGCCAGCAGCTACCAGGTTGGGAGGAACGAGCAGTACTTT.

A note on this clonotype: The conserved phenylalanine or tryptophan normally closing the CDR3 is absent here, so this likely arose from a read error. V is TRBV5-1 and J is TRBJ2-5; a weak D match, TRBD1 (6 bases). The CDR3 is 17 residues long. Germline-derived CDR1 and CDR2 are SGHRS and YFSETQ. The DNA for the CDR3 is TGCGCCAGCACCTTGGATTCCTCTGGGCAGGGGCGAGAAACCCAGTACTCC. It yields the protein CASTLDSSGQGRETQYS.

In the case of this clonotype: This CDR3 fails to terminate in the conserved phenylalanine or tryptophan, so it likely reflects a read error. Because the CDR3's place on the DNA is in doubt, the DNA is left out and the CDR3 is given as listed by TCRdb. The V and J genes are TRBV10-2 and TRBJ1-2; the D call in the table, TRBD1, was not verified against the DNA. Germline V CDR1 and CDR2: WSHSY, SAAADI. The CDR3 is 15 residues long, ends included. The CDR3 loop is CASSESMEGGNGYTL.

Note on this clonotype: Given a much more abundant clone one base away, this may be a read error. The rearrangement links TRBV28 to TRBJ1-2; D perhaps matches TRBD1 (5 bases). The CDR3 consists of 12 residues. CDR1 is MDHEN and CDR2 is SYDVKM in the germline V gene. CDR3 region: CASGFGGDGYTF. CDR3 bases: TGTGCCAGCGGTTTTGGGGGAGATGGCTACACCTTC.